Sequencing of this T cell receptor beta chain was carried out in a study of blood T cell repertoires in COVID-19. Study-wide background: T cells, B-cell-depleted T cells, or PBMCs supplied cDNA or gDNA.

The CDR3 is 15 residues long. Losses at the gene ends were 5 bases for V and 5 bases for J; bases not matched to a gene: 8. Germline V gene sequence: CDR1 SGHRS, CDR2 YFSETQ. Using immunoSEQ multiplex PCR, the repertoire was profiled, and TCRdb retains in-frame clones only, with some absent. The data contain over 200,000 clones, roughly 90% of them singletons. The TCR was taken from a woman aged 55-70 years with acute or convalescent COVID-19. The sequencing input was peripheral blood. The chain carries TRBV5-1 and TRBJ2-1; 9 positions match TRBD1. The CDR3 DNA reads TGCGCCAGCAGAACCGGGACAGGGCTTCACAATGAGCAGTTCTTC. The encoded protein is CASRTGTGLHNEQFF.